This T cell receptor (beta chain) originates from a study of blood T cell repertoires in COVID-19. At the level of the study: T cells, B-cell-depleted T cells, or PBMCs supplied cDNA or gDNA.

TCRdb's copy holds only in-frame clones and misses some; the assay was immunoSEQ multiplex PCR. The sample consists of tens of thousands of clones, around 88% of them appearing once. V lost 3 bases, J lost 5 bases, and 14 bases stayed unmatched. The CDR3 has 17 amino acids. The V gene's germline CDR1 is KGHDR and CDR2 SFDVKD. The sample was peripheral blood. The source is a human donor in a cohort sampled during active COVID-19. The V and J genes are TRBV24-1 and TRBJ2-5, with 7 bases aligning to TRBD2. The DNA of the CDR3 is TGTGCCACCAGTGATGGCGCCAGCGGGACCCGTAGGGAGACCCAGTACTTC. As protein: CATSDGASGTRRETQYF.